One and the same sample provided the 14 T cell receptor beta chains below, sequenced in a study of post-analysis software for immune sequencing data. Study-wide points: Patients carried roughly five TRBV segments more frequently than controls did, and TRBV5-6, TRBV5-1 and TRBV20-1 were among them.

Included in the TCR beta cDNA libraries were unique molecular identifiers. MiXCR, run by TCRdb on the PCR reads, gives a single entry per CDR3 protein. Altogether 150,000 to 200,000 distinct CDR3 sequences are present, approximately 28% being singletons, with the ten largest covering less than 1.6%. Antigen specificity for these receptors is unknown. Sequencing used blood. The receptors derive from a girl under 18 with multiple sclerosis.

On this clonotype itself: A much larger clone lies one base from this, so it may be a read error. V usage is TRBV15 and J usage is TRBJ2-7, with 9 bases aligning to TRBD1. The closer fit of TRBJ2-5 to the DNA end suggests the J call may be wrong. CDR3 length: 14 amino acids. Germline CDR1 reads LNHNV; CDR2 reads YYDKDF (reference sequence). In DNA form, the CDR3 reads TGTGCCACCAGCAGTGATGGGACAGGGGAGACCCAGTACTTC. This encodes CATSSDGTGETQYF.

Regarding this clonotype: A much bigger clone sits one base away, suggesting this may be a read error. V usage is TRBV10-3 and J usage is TRBJ2-5; 8 bases align to TRBD1. Germline-derived CDR1 and CDR2 are ENHRY and SYGVKD. Losses at the gene ends were 7 bases for V and 11 bases for J; bases not matched to a gene: 18. The CDR3 totals 15 residues. CDR3 amino acids: CAINRDRSLYNEQYF. The CDR3 nucleotides are TGTGCCATCAACCGGGACAGGTCTTTATACAATGAGCAGTACTTC.

In its sample, this clonotype was seen many times. V usage is TRBV6-6 and J usage is TRBJ2-1; D is unresolved. V lost 8 bases, J lost 4 bases, and 12 bases lay in between. This CDR3 has 13 residues. Germline lookup yields CDR1 MNHNY and CDR2 SVGAGI (reference sequence). In nucleotides, the CDR3 is TGTGCCAGCCGAACCTGGTTGTACAATGAGCAGTTCTTC. Translating gives CASRTWLYNEQFF.

As regards this clonotype: It may be a read error: a sequence one base away is much more abundant. The rearrangement uses TRBV7-2 and TRBJ2-5; TRBD2 matches 14 bases. Looked up from germline, CDR1 is SGHTA and CDR2 is FQGNSA. This CDR3 is 16 amino acids long. V lost 1 base and J lost 4; bases outside the gene matches: 2. The DNA of the CDR3 is TGTGCCAGCAGCTTAGGTGGACTAGCGGGAGGAGAGACCCAGTACTTC. As protein: CASSLGGLAGGETQYF.

The chain employs TRBV7-3 and TRBJ1-6; D remains ambiguous. Germline-derived CDR1 and CDR2 are SGHTA and FQGTGA. The CDR3 sequence is 13 residues long. Trimming left V 5 bases short and J 10 bases short, with 12 bases between. As DNA, the CDR3 is TGTGCCAGCAGCCCGGACTTAGGCTCACCCCTCCACTTT. Translation: CASSPDLGSPLHF.

With respect to this clonotype: A much larger clone lies one base from this, so it may be a read error. The chain joins TRBV4-1 to TRBJ2-7; no clear D gene. The CDR3 contains 14 residues. Germline loops: CDR1 MGHRA, CDR2 YSYEKL. Trimming removed 4 bases from V and 7 bases from J, with 17 bases in between. CDR3 sequence reads: CASSPALVHNEQYF. The CDR3 DNA follows: TGCGCCAGCAGCCCAGCATTGGTCCACAATGAGCAGTACTTC.

CDR3 region: CSASPGTSEVAKQFF. The CDR3 region has the DNA TGCAGTGCTAGCCCCGGGACTAGCGAAGTAGCCAAGCAGTTCTTC. V is TRBV20-1 and J is TRBJ2-1, with 10 nucleotides matching TRBD2. The CDR3 spans 15 residues. Germline assignment: CDR1 DFQATT and CDR2 SNEGSKA (reference sequence). V lost 3 bases and J lost 11; bases outside the gene matches: 13.

This clonotype was seen ten or more times. The V call is TRBV2, the J call TRBJ1-2; tentatively, D is TRBD1 (6 bases). The CDR3 totals 18 residues. Looked up from germline, CDR1 is SNHLY and CDR2 is FYNNEI. Trimming stripped 5 bases from V and 0 bases from J, with 22 bases between. This CDR3 is CASSWRHREPIANYGYTF. Here the CDR3 DNA reads TGTGCCAGCAGTTGGCGACACAGGGAGCCAATAGCTAACTATGGCTACACCTTC.

This clonotype has ten or more counts. This chain joins TRBV24-1 and TRBJ2-1; 9 nucleotides match TRBD2. This CDR3 contains 15 residues. Germline V CDR1 and CDR2: KGHDR, SFDVKD. Unmatched junction bases numbered 4, after V lost 0 bases and J lost 8 bases. The CDR3 DNA reads as TGTGCCACCAGTGATTTGATGCGGGAGGGGTATGAGCAGTTCTTC. Translated: CATSDLMREGYEQFF.

In this sample, this clonotype turned up many times. The rearrangement links TRBV27 to TRBJ1-2; 7 bases match TRBD1. This CDR3 has 12 amino acids. The junction had 7 bases not matched to a gene; V was cut back by 5 bases and J by 10 bases. Germline CDR1 is MNHEY and CDR2 is SMNVEV (reference sequence). The DNA for the CDR3 is TGTGCCAGCAGTAGATCTACAGGGGACTACACCTTC. Residues: CASSRSTGDYTF.

This clonotype turned up a few times. The chain has TRBV28 and TRBJ2-7; 11 nucleotides agree with TRBD1. Germline CDR1 is MDHEN and CDR2 is SYDVKM. The CDR3 is made up of 16 amino acids. Germline trimming cut 3 bases from V and 4 bases from J; bases unmatched to any gene: 8. The CDR3 nucleotides are TGTGCCAGCAGTTTCCCCCGGGACAGGGGGAGGTACGAGCAGTACTTC. Protein sequence: CASSFPRDRGRYEQYF.

As concerns this clonotype: A single base separates this from a much larger clone, so it may be a read error. V usage is TRBV20-1 and J usage is TRBJ2-4; D assignment may be TRBD1 or TRBD2 (7 bases each). The CDR3 consists of 15 residues. Germline CDR1 reads DFQATT; CDR2 reads SNEGSKA (reference sequence). V lost 1 base, J lost 15 bases, and 25 bases lay in between. The chain's CDR3 is CSARAKSDRDYERYF. CDR3 sequence (DNA): TGCAGTGCTAGAGCCAAATCCGACAGGGACTACGAGCGGTACTTC.

The chain combines TRBV5-1 with TRBJ1-5; no clear D gene. In germline, CDR1 is SGHRS, CDR2 YFSETQ. The length of the CDR3 is 14 residues. V lost 0 bases and J 6 bases, leaving 10 bases between the germline ends. The CDR3 loop reads CASSLGQEGQPQHF. The CDR3 region has the DNA TGCGCCAGCAGCTTGGGACAAGAGGGTCAGCCCCAGCATTTT.

In this sample, this clonotype turned up many times. The chain recombines TRBV4-1 with TRBJ2-1; D is possibly TRBD2 (6 bases). Germline CDR1 and CDR2: MGHRA and YSYEKL. CDR3 length: 16 amino acids. V was shortened by 1 base and J by 0 bases, with 10 bases between the two germline ends. CDR3 sequence: CASSQVAESSYNEQFF. The CDR3 DNA sequence: TGCGCCAGCAGCCAAGTAGCGGAGAGCTCCTACAATGAGCAGTTCTTC.